The present TCR beta chain was sequenced within a study of CD8+ T cells in alopecia areata. Study-level points and caveats: Elevated clonality characterized lesional scalp relative to normal scalp, particularly in alopecia totalis/universalis.

A remark on this clone: Antigen: not known.

Germline V lookup: CDR1 SQVTM, CDR2 ANQGSEA. CDR3 length: 14 amino acids. The germline V and J ends were trimmed by 3 bases and 6 bases, with 18 bases remaining between them. Sequencing relied on a cDNA template that was reverse transcribed from extracted RNA. Here immunoSEQ multiplex PCR was the method, and the copy in TCRdb shows in-frame clones only, minus some. The table shows several thousand clones, with roughly 84% occurring only once. The treatment: oral pan-JAK inhibitor, 5-10 mg twice daily. Patients with alopecia areata provided lesional scalp punch biopsies as well as peripheral blood. This receptor was taken from a human donor with alopecia areata. The sequencing here drew on skin, taken at week 24, from a patient treated with tofacitinib. This chain links TRBV29-1 with TRBJ2-7; no clear D gene. The CDR3 DNA reads as TGCAGCGTTGACCCCGTCGGGCCCGGCGGCGAGCAGTACTTC. Translating gives CSVDPVGPGGEQYF.